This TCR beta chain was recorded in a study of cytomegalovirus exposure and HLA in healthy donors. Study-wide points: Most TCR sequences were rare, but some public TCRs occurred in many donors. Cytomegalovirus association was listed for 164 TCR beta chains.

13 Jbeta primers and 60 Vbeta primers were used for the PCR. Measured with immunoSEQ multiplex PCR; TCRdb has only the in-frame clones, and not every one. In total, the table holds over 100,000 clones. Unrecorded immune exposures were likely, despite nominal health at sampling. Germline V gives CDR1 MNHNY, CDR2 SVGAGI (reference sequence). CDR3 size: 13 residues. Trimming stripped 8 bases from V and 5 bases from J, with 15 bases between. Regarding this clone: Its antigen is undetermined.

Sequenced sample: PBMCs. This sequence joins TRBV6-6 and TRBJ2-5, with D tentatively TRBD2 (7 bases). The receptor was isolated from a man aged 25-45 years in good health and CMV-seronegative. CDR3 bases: TGTGCCAGCGGGAAAGGGGGGGCGGAGACCCAGTACTTC. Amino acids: CASGKGGAETQYF.